What follows are 8 T cell receptor beta chains derived from one specimen sequenced in a study of cytomegalovirus exposure and HLA in healthy donors (dated by TCRdb to about 2017). Library preparation was by the immunoSEQ multiplex PCR assay. The multiplex PCR relied on a mix of 60 forward primers for TCR Vbeta segments and 13 reverse primers for TCR Jbeta segments. TCRdb stores this immuneACCESS table with in-frame sequences only. Part of the clones is absent; in the studies checked, under half of the shortfall reflects unresolved V genes, and no reason is known for the rest. The table for this sample lists about 210,000 clones; about 75% of them were counted only once. Together, the top ten hold 1.8% of the sample. The sequenced material came from PBMCs. Receptors originate from a male donor in good health and CMV-seronegative.

The V and J genes are TRBV6-5 and TRBJ1-5; weak D call: TRBD1 (6 bases). This CDR3 is 14 amino acids long. The germline gives CDR1 MNHEY, CDR2 SVGAGI. The V and J ends lost 6 bases and 2 bases respectively, with 11 bases between them. Here the CDR3 reads CASRSQGGNQPQHF. CDR3 in DNA: TGTGCCAGCAGGTCACAGGGAGGCAATCAGCCCCAGCATTTT.

This rearrangement joins TRBV10-1 to TRBJ1-5; D gene unclear. Germline assignment: CDR1 WNHNN and CDR2 SYGVQD (reference sequence). V shed 10 bases and J shed 0 bases, with 13 bases lying between them. This CDR3 contains 14 residues. The CDR3 DNA reads as TGCGCCATCCGCCCAGGATATAGCAATCAGCCCCAGCATTTT. This encodes CAIRPGYSNQPQHF.

This clone has only one observation. The chain uses TRBV7-9 and TRBJ2-7; D call uncertain. CDR3 length: 16 amino acids. Trimming removed 2 bases from V and 5 bases from J, with 19 bases in between. Germline values: CDR1 SEHNR, CDR2 FQNEAQ (reference sequence). The CDR3 spells CASSLPDWYLNNEQYF. As DNA, the CDR3 is TGTGCCAGCAGCTTACCCGATTGGTACCTCAACAACGAGCAGTACTTC.

The chain's CDR3 is CASSKAGGRGADTQYF. The CDR3 DNA reads TGTGCCAGCAGTAAAGCTGGCGGGAGAGGAGCAGATACGCAGTATTTT. The V and J genes are TRBV6-4 and TRBJ2-3, with 7 bases identical to TRBD2. Germline V CDR1 and CDR2: MRHNA, SNTAGT. CDR3 length: 16 residues. Germline trimming cut 5 bases from V and 4 bases from J; bases unmatched to any gene: 12.

The chain has TRBV4-2 and TRBJ1-4; 12 positions agree with TRBD1. Germline CDR1 and CDR2: LGHNA and YNFKEQ. Trimming at V came to 2 bases and at J to 6 bases, leaving 13 bases not matched to a gene. The CDR3 sequence is 19 residues long. The CDR3 loop is CASSQRTGTGGPVDEKLFF. CDR3 sequence (DNA): TGTGCCAGCAGCCAAAGGACGGGGACAGGGGGCCCGGTCGATGAAAAACTGTTTTTT.

The chain is built from TRBV10-3 and TRBJ1-6, with TRBD1 matching over 7 bases. Germline V gene data show CDR1 as ENHRY and CDR2 as SYGVKD. The CDR3 is 16 residues long. The V and J ends lost 0 bases and 9 bases, in that order; junction bases with no gene match: 8. The CDR3 region has the DNA TGTGCCATCAGTGAGTCTAGAGGGGGCGGAGGTTCACCCCTCCACTTT. This gives the protein CAISESRGGGGSPLHF.

The rearrangement links TRBV10-3 to TRBJ2-1; D perhaps matches TRBD2 (6 bases). The germline V gene encodes CDR1 ENHRY and CDR2 SYGVKD. The CDR3 has 14 amino acids. V lost 7 bases and J lost 7, with 17 bases in between. The CDR3 protein is CAITAGRDSNEQFF. The CDR3 nucleotides read TGTGCCATCACGGCGGGGCGGGATTCAAATGAGCAGTTCTTC.

The chain uses TRBV5-1 and TRBJ2-6; D is possibly TRBD1 (6 bases). Trimming left V 2 bases short and J 0 bases short, with 12 bases between. From germline, CDR1 is SGHRS and CDR2 YFSETQ. This CDR3 has 17 residues. CDR3 region: CASSFSGVYSGANVLTF. In DNA form, the CDR3 reads TGCGCCAGCAGCTTTTCAGGGGTGTACTCTGGGGCCAACGTCCTGACTTTC. The full variable domain, in which reference TRBV5-1 and TRBJ2-6 provide the parts outside the CDR3, is KAGVTQTPRYLIKTRGQQVTLSCSPISGHRSVSWYQQTPGQGLQFLFEYFSETQRNKGNFPGRFSGRQFSNSRSEMNVSTLELGDSALYLCASSFSGVYSGANVLTFGAGSRLTVL.